This T cell receptor beta chain was profiled in a study of cytomegalovirus exposure and HLA in healthy donors. Broader study findings: Within an earlier analysis, most TCR beta V segments proved productive either about 87% or about 30% of the time.

Turning to this clone: Its antigen is unidentified.

The CDR3 is 13 residues long. The V end was cut by 6 bases, the J end by 2 bases, with 5 bases between. Looked up from germline, CDR1 is MRHNA and CDR2 is SNTAGT. Amplification used 60 Vbeta primers and 13 Jbeta primers. Sequencing was performed with immunoSEQ multiplex PCR; in TCRdb, only in-frame clones are kept and a portion is missing. The table lists 170,000 or so clones, approximately 80% of them singletons. This clonotype originated in a male donor in good health and CMV-seropositive. The J gene is TRBJ2-6, the V gene TRBV6-4; no reliable D call. Material for sequencing was PBMCs. DNA of the CDR3: TGTGCCAGCAGCGCGGCTGGGGCCAACGTCCTGACTTTC. Its protein is CASSAAGANVLTF.